These 27 T cell receptor beta chains were sequenced from one sample in a study of regulatory T cells in long-lasting Graves disease. Time point meaning: persistent/refractory GD, antithyroid drugs over 5 years with positive TRAb. Researchers made the TCR library from RNA that was extracted from PBMCs. Arm-PCR of CDR3 regions and iRepertoire HTBI primers were used to build TCR beta libraries. TCRdb independently ran MiXCR on the multiplex PCR reads; one entry per CDR3 protein. The data show roughly 430,000 distinct CDR3 sequences, under 25% seen once. The specimen comprised peripheral blood mononuclear cells (PBMCs), sampled when the disease was refractory, from a patient treated with antithyroid drugs. Every receptor here comes from a female donor with Graves disease.

This clonotype was found a few times. The rearrangement links TRBV30 to TRBJ2-7; maybe TRBD1 (6 bases). Per the germline V gene, CDR1 is GTSNPN and CDR2 is SVGIG (reference sequence). This CDR3 spans 14 amino acids. V lost 4 bases to trimming and J lost 0 bases, with 13 bases between them. The CDR3 nucleotides are TGTGCCTGGAAATACCGGGACACCTCCTACGAGCAGTACTTC. Amino acids: CAWKYRDTSYEQYF. The full variable domain, in which reference TRBV30 and TRBJ2-7 provide the parts outside the CDR3, is SQTIHQWPATLVQPVGSPLSLECTVEGTSNPNLYWYRQAAGRGLQLLFYSVGIGQISSEVPQNLSASRPQDRQFILSSKKLLLSDSGFYLCAWKYRDTSYEQYFGPGTRLTVT.

As concerns this clonotype: Sequence at one end of the junction differs from germline and may be a read error. The rearrangement uses TRBV10-3 and TRBJ1-2; D gene unclear. Germline lookup yields CDR1 ENHRY and CDR2 SYGVKD. CDR3 length equals 16 residues. CDR3 residues: CASSYSGNSGIYGYTF. Written as DNA, the CDR3 is TGTGCCAGCAGTTACTCCGGGAACAGCGGGATATATGGCTACACCTTC.

This clonotype was recorded at least ten times. The chain links TRBV7-2 to TRBJ1-1; TRBD1 might be the D (6 bases). V was trimmed by 2 bases and J by 2 bases, leaving 12 bases between them. The CDR3 has 15 amino acids. CDR1 SGHTA and CDR2 FQGNSA come from the germline V gene. The CDR3 loop is CASSLRGQTNTEAFF. Written as DNA, the CDR3 is TGTGCCAGCAGCTTACGGGGACAAACAAACACTGAAGCTTTCTTT.

The chain combines TRBV29-1 with TRBJ2-5; 7 positions agree with TRBD1. Trimming at V came to 4 bases and at J to 4 bases, leaving 6 bases not matched to a gene. The CDR3 spans 13 residues. Germline V gives CDR1 SQVTM, CDR2 ANQGSEA. CDR3 protein: CSVAGGLGETQYF. The CDR3 region has the DNA TGCAGCGTTGCAGGGGGTTTGGGAGAGACCCAGTACTTC.

Comments on this clonotype: A much larger clone sits a single nucleotide away, making a read error possible. The V and J genes are TRBV6-9 and TRBJ1-2; weak D call: TRBD1 (6 bases). V lost 4 bases, J lost 6 bases, and 18 bases lay in between. Germline CDR1 is MNHGY and CDR2 is SVAAGI. This CDR3 comprises 15 residues. CDR3 protein: CASSSRSGAPDGYTF. The CDR3 DNA is TGTGCCAGCAGTTCCCGGTCAGGGGCGCCAGATGGCTACACCTTC.

At least ten counts were recorded for this clonotype. The chain couples TRBV29-1 to TRBJ2-7; 7 nucleotides align to TRBD1. With 4 bases clipped from V and 3 bases from J, the junction kept 6 bases outside the gene matches. This CDR3 spans 13 amino acids. CDR1 and CDR2 (germline): SQVTM, ANQGSEA. DNA for the CDR3: TGCAGCGTTGTTAAGGGACAGAGCTACGAGCAGTACTTC. Translated, it gives CSVVKGQSYEQYF.

This clonotype was counted ten times or more. The CDR3 reads CASSSWAQANEKLFF. For the CDR3, the DNA is TGTGCCAGCAGTTCTTGGGCTCAAGCTAATGAAAAACTGTTTTTT. The chain is built from TRBV28 and TRBJ1-4; D unresolved. V dropped 4 bases and J dropped 3 bases, with 12 bases sitting between them. This CDR3 is 15 amino acids long. Germline V gene lookup returns CDR1 MDHEN and CDR2 SYDVKM.

This clonotype was seen repeatedly, ten times or more. This chain connects TRBV3-1 to TRBJ2-7; D uncertain. The ends were cut back, 3 bases at V and 4 bases at J, with 4 bases in the middle. Germline CDR1 is LGHDT and CDR2 is YNNKEL (reference sequence). The CDR3 length is 11 residues. CDR3 sequence: CASSQEYEQYF. In nucleotides, the CDR3 is TGTGCCAGCAGCCAGGAGTACGAGCAGTACTTC.

This clonotype was picked up many times. V and J are TRBV28 and TRBJ1-2, with D hard to call. Germline V gives CDR1 MDHEN, CDR2 SYDVKM. The CDR3 contains 13 residues. The germline V and J ends were trimmed by 0 bases and 2 bases, with 4 bases remaining between them. The CDR3 nucleotides read TGTGCCAGCAGTTTATGGGGAAACTATGGCTACACCTTC. This translates into CASSLWGNYGYTF.

The chain employs TRBV7-2 and TRBJ1-1, with TRBD1 matching 9 bases. CDR3 size: 14 residues. With 7 bases clipped from V and 4 bases from J, the junction kept 7 bases outside the gene matches. Germline CDR1 reads SGHTA; CDR2 reads FQGNSA. The CDR3 sequence is CASTLGTGFTEAFF. CDR3 sequence (DNA): TGTGCCAGCACCCTTGGGACAGGGTTCACTGAAGCTTTCTTT.

The chain employs TRBV5-1 and TRBJ2-2; 7 nucleotides match TRBD1. Germline CDR1 is SGHRS and CDR2 is YFSETQ. The CDR3 has 14 residues. V shed 4 bases and J 5 bases; nucleotides not matched to a gene: 5. In DNA form, the CDR3 reads TGCGCCAGCAGCACCCTGACAGGGACCGGGGAGCTGTTTTTT. Translating gives CASSTLTGTGELFF.

This clonotype showed up just a few times. V usage is TRBV29-1 and J usage is TRBJ2-3; 7 nucleotides match TRBD2. CDR1 SQVTM and CDR2 ANQGSEA come from the germline V gene. This CDR3 spans 16 amino acids. Germline trimming cut 4 bases from V and 4 bases from J; bases unmatched to any gene: 14. CDR3 nucleotides: TGCAGCGTTGCCCCGTCGGGGGGAGGGCCGCCAGATACGCAGTATTTT. Its translation is CSVAPSGGGPPDTQYF.

The table lists this clonotype with a few counts. V is TRBV10-1 and J is TRBJ2-7; D is unclear. V shed 0 bases and J shed 8 bases, with 14 bases lying between them. The CDR3 is made up of 14 amino acids. Looked up from germline, CDR1 is WNHNN and CDR2 is SYGVQD (reference sequence). CDR3 region: CASSESATLNKQYF. The CDR3, as DNA: TGCGCCAGCAGTGAGTCGGCGACATTAAACAAGCAGTACTTC.

This rearrangement joins TRBV30 to TRBJ1-1; D call uncertain. CDR3 length equals 11 residues. Germline CDR1 is GTSNPN and CDR2 is SVGIG (reference sequence). Between the trimmed V and J ends, which lost 4 bases and 6 bases, there was a span of 9 bases. CDR3 DNA: TGTGCCTGGATTGATTTGGCTGAAGCTTTCTTT. Translated: CAWIDLAEAFF.

The J gene is TRBJ2-2, the V gene TRBV29-1, with 10 bases fitting TRBD1. V gave up 8 bases and J gave up 5 bases; unmatched junction bases: 2. The germline V gene has CDR1 SQVTM and CDR2 ANQGSEA. This CDR3 has 12 residues. CDR3 loop: CSPGQGTGELFF. CDR3 in DNA: TGCAGCCCGGGACAGGGGACCGGGGAGCTGTTTTTT.

This clonotype was counted at least ten times. The chain combines TRBV3-1 with TRBJ2-7; unclear D gene. Trimming stripped 1 base from V and 2 bases from J, with 12 bases between. The CDR3 length is 15 residues. CDR1 and CDR2 (germline): LGHDT, YNNKEL (reference sequence). The CDR3 here is CASSQAYSRTYEQYF. The DNA of the CDR3 is TGTGCCAGCAGCCAAGCGTATTCTCGTACCTACGAGCAGTACTTC.

The rearrangement uses TRBV12-3 or TRBV12-4 and TRBJ2-1, with D possibly matching TRBD1 (5 bases). Trimming removed 3 bases from V and 6 bases from J, with 12 bases in between. This CDR3 has 14 amino acids. This CDR3 reads CASSFSGRVNEQFF. As DNA, the CDR3 is TGTGCCAGCAGTTTCTCGGGCAGGGTCAATGAGCAGTTCTTC.

This clonotype appeared a few times. The chain uses TRBV20-1 and TRBJ2-2; 8 bases agree with TRBD2. Trimming cost V 6 bases and J 3 bases; bases outside gene matches: 6. CDR1 and CDR2 (germline): DFQATT, SNEGSKA (reference sequence). The CDR3 totals 14 residues. DNA of the CDR3: TGCAGTGCCCTAGGGACTAGTCACACCGGGGAGCTGTTTTTT. Encoded protein: CSALGTSHTGELFF.

This clonotype has ten or more counts. The chain links TRBV28 to TRBJ1-4; TRBD1 agrees at 7 bases. With V trimmed by 5 bases and J by 7 bases, 7 bases remained unmatched. Germline V gives CDR1 MDHEN, CDR2 SYDVKM. This CDR3 is 14 amino acids long. The CDR3 DNA is TGTGCCAGCAGTCCCGGGACAGTGGGTGAAAAACTGTTTTTT. This codes for CASSPGTVGEKLFF. Together with reference TRBV28 and TRBJ1-4, the CDR3 gives the full variable domain: DVKVTQSSRYLVKRTGEKVFLECVQDMDHENMFWYRQDPGLGLRLIYFSYDVKMKEKGDIPEGYSVSREKKERFSLILESASTNQTSMYLCASSPGTVGEKLFFGSGTQLSVL.

The chain combines TRBV7-9 with TRBJ2-7; 12 bases fit TRBD2. This CDR3 contains 16 residues. Germline V CDR1 and CDR2: SEHNR, FQNEAQ (reference sequence). Trimming cost V 5 bases and J 4 bases; bases outside gene matches: 9. CDR3 sequence (DNA): TGTGCCAGCAGCCCAGGGAGGGGGACTAGCGGGTACGAGCAGTACTTC. Its translation is CASSPGRGTSGYEQYF.

This clonotype appeared many times. The V and J genes are TRBV6-1 and TRBJ2-7; possibly TRBD1 for D (5 bases). CDR1 and CDR2 from the germline V gene are MNHNS and SASEGT. This CDR3 spans 14 amino acids. The V gene lost 11 bases and the J gene lost 3 bases, with 20 bases spanning the gap. Written as DNA, the CDR3 is TGTGCCGTATGGGGCCAGAGTCCAAGCTACGAGCAGTACTTC. This translates into CAVWGQSPSYEQYF.

This rearrangement joins TRBV29-1 to TRBJ1-1, with D possibly being TRBD1 (6 bases). Per the germline V gene, CDR1 is SQVTM and CDR2 is ANQGSEA. The CDR3 consists of 14 residues. Between the trimmed V and J ends, which lost 3 bases and 4 bases, there was a span of 15 bases. The CDR3 protein is CSVDLRGLGTEAFF. CDR3 nucleotide sequence: TGCAGCGTTGATTTGCGGGGGCTGGGCACTGAAGCTTTCTTT.

This clonotype was seen more than once but under ten times. The V call is TRBV20-1, the J call TRBJ2-2; unclear D gene. In germline, CDR1 is DFQATT, CDR2 SNEGSKA (reference sequence). Trimming pared 0 bases from V and 7 bases from J, leaving 9 bases between. The CDR3 runs 13 residues. The CDR3 region has the DNA TGCAGTGCTAGAGAGCCCCCCGGCGGGGAGCTGTTTTTT. Translation: CSAREPPGGELFF.

This clonotype was picked up a small number of times. This chain joins TRBV20-1 and TRBJ2-4; 8 positions agree with TRBD2. The germline gives CDR1 DFQATT, CDR2 SNEGSKA (reference sequence). V lost 7 bases and J lost 7; bases outside the gene matches: 6. The CDR3 covers 12 residues. The CDR3 sequence is CSVSGIENIQYF. CDR3 DNA sequence: TGCAGTGTTAGCGGGATAGAGAACATTCAGTACTTC.

V is TRBV6-1 and J is TRBJ2-7, with D perhaps matching TRBD2 (6 bases). The germline gives CDR1 MNHNS, CDR2 SASEGT. This CDR3 contains 13 residues. V gave up 6 bases and J gave up 4 bases, with 13 bases separating them. The CDR3, as DNA: TGTGCCAGCAGGGGGGAGGTCCCTTACGAGCAGTACTTC. As protein: CASRGEVPYEQYF.

This clonotype was recorded many times. The CDR3 DNA reads TGTGCCAGCAGTGAACTGGGACAGTTCTATGGCTACACCTTC. Translated, it gives CASSELGQFYGYTF. The chain employs TRBV6-1 and TRBJ1-2, with 7 bases fitting TRBD1. The CDR3 covers 14 residues. Germline values: CDR1 MNHNS, CDR2 SASEGT. V was clipped by 2 bases and J by 4 bases; unmatched bases: 4.

This clonotype was picked up many times. This rearrangement joins TRBV2 to TRBJ1-5; 8 bases match TRBD1. The CDR3 has 15 amino acids. The germline V gene encodes CDR1 SNHLY and CDR2 FYNNEI. After removal of 2 bases from V and 3 bases from J, the junction contained 3 bases not matched to a gene. DNA for the CDR3: TGTGCCAGCAGTGAACGGACAGGGATCAATCAGCCCCAGCATTTT. This sequence encodes CASSERTGINQPQHF.